The TCR beta chain under discussion was sequenced for a study of blood T cell repertoires in COVID-19. Study overall: Specimens from acute and convalescent COVID-19 originated in the United States, Italy and Spain. The cDNA or gDNA used as material had been derived from T cells, B-cell-depleted T cells, or PBMCs.

V lost 2 bases and J lost 2, with 7 bases in between. Germline loops: CDR1 SNHLY, CDR2 FYNNEI. The CDR3 runs 14 residues. Original data processing: From reference gene primer amplification, estimates of nucleated cell counts were derived. The assay was immunoSEQ multiplex PCR, and TCRdb's table has in-frame clones only and misses some. For V, J and clone size, that table is used; D and trimming come from the DNA. The sample lists approximately 350,000 clones, about 90% occurring once. The rearrangement links TRBV2 to TRBJ2-4; unclear D gene. The specimen sequenced was peripheral blood. This TCR was recovered from a woman aged 18-29 years who had recovered from COVID-19. The CDR3 nucleotides are TGTGCCAGCAGTGAATCGGTTTCCAAAAACATTCAGTACTTC. Its protein product is CASSESVSKNIQYF.